One sample yielded the 13 T cell receptor beta chains listed below, sequenced in a study of blood T cell repertoires in COVID-19. TCRdb's table, derived via immunoSEQ multiplex PCR, lists solely in-frame clones and lacks some. The sample includes about 98,000 clones, approximately 84% of them seen just once. Sequencing was done on a sample of peripheral blood. The receptors stem from an elderly woman with acute or convalescent COVID-19.

The V call is TRBV5-6, the J call TRBJ2-5; 8 bases match TRBD2. The CDR3 is 16 amino acids. Trimming cost V 4 bases and J 2 bases; bases outside gene matches: 10. Looked up from germline, CDR1 is SGHDT and CDR2 is YYEEEE. CDR3 loop: CASSTGGLAGQETQYF. The CDR3 nucleotides read TGTGCCAGCAGCACGGGGGGGCTAGCGGGTCAAGAGACCCAGTACTTC.

As for this clone: This same CDR3 is encoded by further DNA sequences in the sample. The chain is built from TRBV7-9 and TRBJ1-1; D gene unclear. CDR3 size: 13 residues. Germline CDR1 SEHNR, CDR2 FQNEAQ (reference sequence). Trimming shortened V by 3 bases and J by 2 bases, and 7 bases separated the two germline ends. The CDR3 region is CASSFQENTEAFF. The CDR3 DNA follows: TGTGCCAGCAGCTTCCAGGAAAACACTGAAGCTTTCTTT.

The rearrangement links TRBV27 to TRBJ2-1; TRBD1 is a possible D gene (5 bases). The CDR3 has 15 residues. The germline CDR1 and CDR2 sequences are MNHEY and SMNVEV (reference sequence). V shed 10 bases and J shed 0 bases, with 16 bases lying between them. The CDR3 protein is CANSPTASSYNEQFF. CDR3 nucleotide sequence: TGTGCCAACAGCCCGACAGCGAGCTCCTACAATGAGCAGTTCTTC.

The V and J genes are TRBV5-1 and TRBJ1-4, with D tentatively TRBD1 (6 bases). With 0 bases removed from V and 8 bases from J, the gap between germline ends came to 14 bases. Germline values: CDR1 SGHRS, CDR2 YFSETQ. The CDR3 has 15 residues. The CDR3 nucleotides are TGCGCCAGCAGCTTGGCCGGGGGGCGAGGGGAAAAACTGTTTTTT. Protein product: CASSLAGGRGEKLFF.

The DNA of the CDR3 is TGTGCCAGCAGCATTACAGGGGTGTCCGGAAACACCATATATTTT. Translation gives CASSITGVSGNTIYF. This chain uses TRBV6-5 with TRBJ1-3, with 7 bases matching TRBD1. In germline, CDR1 is MNHEY, CDR2 SVGAGI. The length of the CDR3 is 15 residues. With 6 bases clipped from V and 4 bases from J, the junction kept 9 bases outside the gene matches.

The chain joins TRBV5-1 to TRBJ1-1; 8 positions match TRBD1. CDR3 size: 17 residues. Germline V gives CDR1 SGHRS, CDR2 YFSETQ. Trimming cost V 4 bases and J 4 bases; bases outside gene matches: 15. The CDR3 loop reads CASSPVFSRGLSTEAFF. CDR3 nucleotide sequence: TGCGCCAGCAGCCCTGTGTTCTCCAGGGGGCTATCCACTGAAGCTTTCTTT.

The CDR3, as DNA: TGTGCCAGCAGCTTGTATCAGACATCCCCAAGGGAAGCTTTCTTT. As protein: CASSLYQTSPREAFF. This chain joins TRBV5-6 and TRBJ1-1; D gene uncertain. V lost 1 base and J lost 8, with 18 bases in between. Germline values: CDR1 SGHDT, CDR2 YYEEEE. The CDR3 runs 15 residues.

The chain couples TRBV24-1 to TRBJ1-2; the D gene is possibly TRBD1 (5 bases). V was pared by 4 bases and J by 0 bases, with 14 bases between. This CDR3 has 16 residues. CDR1 is KGHDR, CDR2 SFDVKD, per germline. DNA for the CDR3: TGTGCCACCAGTGACTCCGGCCAGGGTACTAACTATGGCTACACCTTC. It encodes CATSDSGQGTNYGYTF.

The chain couples TRBV19 to TRBJ1-5; 7 bases map to TRBD1. The CDR3 is 16 residues long. Germline trimming cut 4 bases from V and 4 bases from J; bases unmatched to any gene: 10. Germline CDR1 is LNHDA and CDR2 is SQIVND (reference sequence). CDR3: CASSKSGQEKNQPQHF. In DNA form, the CDR3 reads TGTGCCAGTAGTAAGTCAGGACAGGAGAAAAATCAGCCCCAGCATTTT. Full variable domain (rest looked up from reference TRBV19 and TRBJ1-5): DGGITQSPKYLFRKEGQNVTLSCEQNLNHDAMYWYRQDPGQGLRLIYYSQIVNDFQKGDIAEGYSVSREKKESFPLTVTSAQKNPTAFYLCASSKSGQEKNQPQHFGDGTRLSIL.

J is TRBJ1-6 and V is TRBV6-5, with D maybe TRBD1 (6 bases). Germline CDR1 reads MNHEY; CDR2 reads SVGAGI. The CDR3 covers 15 residues. The V end was cut by 2 bases, the J end by 6 bases, with 11 bases between. CDR3 residues: CASSYGGGVNSPLHF. For the CDR3, the DNA is TGTGCCAGCAGTTACGGAGGGGGGGTTAATTCACCCCTCCACTTT.

V and J are TRBV2 and TRBJ2-3; the match to TRBD2 covers 12 bases. V lost 5 bases, J lost 7 bases, and 4 bases stayed unmatched. The CDR3 runs 14 residues. Germline V lookup: CDR1 SNHLY, CDR2 FYNNEI. The CDR3 spells CASSPSGGANTQYF. The CDR3 nucleotides read TGTGCCAGCAGTCCTAGCGGGGGGGCCAATACGCAGTATTTT.

The gene calls are TRBV18 and TRBJ1-6, with 12 bases that match TRBD1. Germline CDR1 is KGHSH and CDR2 is LQKENI. J lost 9 bases, V lost 3 bases, and 3 bases had no gene match. This CDR3 region has 15 residues. Here the CDR3 reads CASSPRDRGLSPLHF. As DNA, the CDR3 is TGTGCCAGCTCACCCCGGGACAGGGGGCTTTCACCCCTCCACTTT.

This clone was recorded once. The CDR3 region is CASSLAGQYTGELFF. The CDR3 nucleotides read TGTGCCAGCAGCTTAGCGGGACAGTACACCGGGGAGCTGTTTTTT. The rearrangement links TRBV11-3 to TRBJ2-2, with TRBD1 identical over 7 bases. Germline CDR1 and CDR2: SGHNT and YENEEA. J lost 3 bases, V lost 1 base, and 2 bases had no gene match. The CDR3 has 15 residues.